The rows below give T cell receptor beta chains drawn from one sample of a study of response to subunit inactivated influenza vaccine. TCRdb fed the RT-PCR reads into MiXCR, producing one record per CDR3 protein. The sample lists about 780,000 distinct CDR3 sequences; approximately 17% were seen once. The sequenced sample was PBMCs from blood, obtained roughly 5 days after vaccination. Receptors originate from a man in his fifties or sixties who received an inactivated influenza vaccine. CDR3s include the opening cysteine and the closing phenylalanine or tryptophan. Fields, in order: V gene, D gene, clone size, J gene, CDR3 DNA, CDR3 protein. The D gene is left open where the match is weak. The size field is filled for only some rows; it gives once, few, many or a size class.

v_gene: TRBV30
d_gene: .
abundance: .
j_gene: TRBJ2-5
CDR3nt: TGTGCCTGGAGTCGACACCAGGGGGAGACCCAGTACTTC
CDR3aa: CAWSRHQGETQYF

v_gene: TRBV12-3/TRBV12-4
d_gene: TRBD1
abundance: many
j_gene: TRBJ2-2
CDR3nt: TGTGCCAGCAGTGCCGGACAGGCGATCAACACCGGGGAGCTGTTTTTT
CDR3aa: CASSAGQAINTGELFF

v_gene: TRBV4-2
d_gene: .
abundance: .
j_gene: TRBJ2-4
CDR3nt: TGTGCCAGCAGCCAAAATAAGGGCCAGTCACGCATTCAGTACTTC
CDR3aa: CASSQNKGQSRIQYF

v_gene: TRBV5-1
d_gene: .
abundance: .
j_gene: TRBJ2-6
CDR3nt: TGCGCCAGCAGCTTGGTATTGGGGACTGGGGCCAACGTCCTGACTTTC
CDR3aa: CASSLVLGTGANVLTF

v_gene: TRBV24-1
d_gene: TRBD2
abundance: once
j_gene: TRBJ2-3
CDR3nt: TGTGCCACCAGCGGGACTAGCGAGCATCCAGATACGCAGTATTTT
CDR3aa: CATSGTSEHPDTQYF

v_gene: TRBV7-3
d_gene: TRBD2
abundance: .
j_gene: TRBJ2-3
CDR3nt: TGTGCCAGCAGCTTAACTGGGACTAGCGCCCGACAGTATTTT
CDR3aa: CASSLTGTSARQYF

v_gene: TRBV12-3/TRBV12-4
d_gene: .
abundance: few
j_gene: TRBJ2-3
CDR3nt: TGTGCCAGCAGTTTCCCCCGGGGCCCAATACCAGATACGCAGTATTTT
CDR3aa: CASSFPRGPIPDTQYF

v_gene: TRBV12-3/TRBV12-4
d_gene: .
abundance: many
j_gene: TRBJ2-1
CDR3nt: TGTGCCAGCACCCAGCTAGGAGAGCAGTTCTTC
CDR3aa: CASTQLGEQFF

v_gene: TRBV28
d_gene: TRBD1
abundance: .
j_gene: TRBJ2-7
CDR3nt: TGTGCCACCACCGCAGGAACAGGGGTGGCCTACGAGCAGTACTTC
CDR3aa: CATTAGTGVAYEQYF

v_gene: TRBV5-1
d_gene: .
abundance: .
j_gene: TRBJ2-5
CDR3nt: TGCGCCAGCAGCTTGGTCACCCGAGGGGAGACCCAGTACTTC
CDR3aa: CASSLVTRGETQYF

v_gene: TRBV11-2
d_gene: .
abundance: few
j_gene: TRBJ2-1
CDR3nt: TGTGCCAGCAGCCACGGGGTGTCCTACAATGAGCAGTTCTTC
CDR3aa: CASSHGVSYNEQFF

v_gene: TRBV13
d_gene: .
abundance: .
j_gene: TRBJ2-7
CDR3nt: TGTGCCAGCAGACGAATGAGACAGGCAGCCTACGAGCAGTACTTC
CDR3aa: CASRRMRQAAYEQYF

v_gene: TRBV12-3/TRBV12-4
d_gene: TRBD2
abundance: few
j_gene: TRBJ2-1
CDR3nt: TGTGCCAGCACCAAGGGACTAGCGGGAGGGCCCTCCAATGAGCAGTTCTTC
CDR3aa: CASTKGLAGGPSNEQFF

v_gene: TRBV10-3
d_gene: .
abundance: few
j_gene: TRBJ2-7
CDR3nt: TGTGCCATCAGCACACAGGGTAAGACGGGCGAGCAGTACTTC
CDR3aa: CAISTQGKTGEQYF

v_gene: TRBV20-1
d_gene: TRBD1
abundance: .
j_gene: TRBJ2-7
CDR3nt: TGCAGTGCTAGTGGCGGGACAGGGCGCGGGGAGCAGTACTTC
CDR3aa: CSASGGTGRGEQYF

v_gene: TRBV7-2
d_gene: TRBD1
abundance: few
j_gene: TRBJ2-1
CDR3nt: TGTGCCAGCAGCTTTGTACAGGGGACCTACAATGAGCAGTTCTTC
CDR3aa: CASSFVQGTYNEQFF

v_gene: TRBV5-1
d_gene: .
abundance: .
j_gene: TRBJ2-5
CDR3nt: TGCGCCAGCAGCTTGGCCGTTGGACAGCAAGAGACCCAGTACTTC
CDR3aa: CASSLAVGQQETQYF

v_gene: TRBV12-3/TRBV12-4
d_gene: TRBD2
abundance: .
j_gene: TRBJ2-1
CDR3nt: TGTGCCAGCAGTTTCTTTTTGACGCGGGAGAATGAGCAGTTCTTC
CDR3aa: CASSFFLTRENEQFF

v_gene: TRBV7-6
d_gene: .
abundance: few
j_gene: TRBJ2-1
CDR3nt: TGTGCCAGCAGCACCGGACAAAATATTAGGAATGAGCAGTTCTTC
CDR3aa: CASSTGQNIRNEQFF

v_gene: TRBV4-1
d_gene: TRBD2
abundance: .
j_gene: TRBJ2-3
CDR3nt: TGCGCCAGCAGCCCCGGACTAGTTGGCACAGATACGCAGTATTTT
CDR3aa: CASSPGLVGTDTQYF

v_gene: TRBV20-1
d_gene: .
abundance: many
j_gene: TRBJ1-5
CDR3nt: TGCAGTGCTCCCGAGATTGAGGCTTATAGCAATCAGCCCCAGCATTTT
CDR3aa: CSAPEIEAYSNQPQHF

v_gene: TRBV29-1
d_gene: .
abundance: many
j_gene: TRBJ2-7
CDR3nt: TGCAGCGTTGTTGGACAGTCCCACGAGCAGTACTTC
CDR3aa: CSVVGQSHEQYF

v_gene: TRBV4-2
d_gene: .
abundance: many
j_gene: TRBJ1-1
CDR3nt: TGTGCCAGCAGCCTCCTACAACTCACAGGGACTGAAGCTTTCTTT
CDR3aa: CASSLLQLTGTEAFF

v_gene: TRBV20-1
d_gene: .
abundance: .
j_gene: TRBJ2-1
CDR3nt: TGCAGTGCTCTCTTTGGCCTGATCAATGAGCAGTTCTTC
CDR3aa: CSALFGLINEQFF

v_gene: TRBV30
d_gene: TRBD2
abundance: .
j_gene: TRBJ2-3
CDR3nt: TGTGCCTGGAAATTAGCGGGAGGTCTCAGCACAGATACGCAGTATTTT
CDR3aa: CAWKLAGGLSTDTQYF

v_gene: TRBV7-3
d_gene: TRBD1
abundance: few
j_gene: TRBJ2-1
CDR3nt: TGTGCCAGCAGCTTAACCTTGGGACAGGGGGGTGATGAGCAGTTCTTC
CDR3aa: CASSLTLGQGGDEQFF

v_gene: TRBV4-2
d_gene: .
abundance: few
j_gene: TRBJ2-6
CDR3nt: TGTGCCAGCAGCCAAGTAGGCTCTGGGGCCAACGTCCTGACTTTC
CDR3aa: CASSQVGSGANVLTF

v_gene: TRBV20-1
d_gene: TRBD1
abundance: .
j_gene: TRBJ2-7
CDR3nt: TGCAGTGCCCCGGACAGGCGAAGCTACGAGCAGTACTTC
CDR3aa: CSAPDRRSYEQYF

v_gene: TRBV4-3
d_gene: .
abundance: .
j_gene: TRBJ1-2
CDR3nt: TGCGCCAGCAGCCAAGAGGGGGCGGGTGACTATGGCTACACCTTC
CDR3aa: CASSQEGAGDYGYTF